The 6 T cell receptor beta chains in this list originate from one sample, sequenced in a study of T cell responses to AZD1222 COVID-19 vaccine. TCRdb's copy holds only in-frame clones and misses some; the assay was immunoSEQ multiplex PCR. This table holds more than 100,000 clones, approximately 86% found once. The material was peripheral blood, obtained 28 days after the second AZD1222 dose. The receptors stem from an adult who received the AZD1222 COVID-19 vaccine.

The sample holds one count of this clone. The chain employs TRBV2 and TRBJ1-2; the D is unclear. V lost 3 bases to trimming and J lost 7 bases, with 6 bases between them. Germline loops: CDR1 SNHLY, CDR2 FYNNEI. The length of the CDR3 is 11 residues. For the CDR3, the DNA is TGTGCCAGCAGTGACTCAGGTGGCTACACCTTC. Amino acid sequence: CASSDSGGYTF.

CDR3 sequence (DNA): TGTGCCAGCAGCTACGCGGGACCGCGATCCGTGAAACTGTTTTTT. Protein product: CASSYAGPRSVKLFF. The chain recombines TRBV7-2 with TRBJ1-4; D may be TRBD1 (5 bases). Trimming pared 4 bases from V and 11 bases from J, leaving 20 bases between. The germline V gene has CDR1 SGHTA and CDR2 FQGNSA. The CDR3 is 15 residues long. The entire variable domain, with the rest obtained from reference TRBV7-2 and TRBJ1-4, is as follows: GAGVSQSPSNKVTEKGKDVELRCDPISGHTALYWYRQSLGQGLEFLIYFQGNSAPDKSGLPSDRFSAERTGGSVSTLTIQRTQQEDSAVYLCASSYAGPRSVKLFFGSGTQLSVL.

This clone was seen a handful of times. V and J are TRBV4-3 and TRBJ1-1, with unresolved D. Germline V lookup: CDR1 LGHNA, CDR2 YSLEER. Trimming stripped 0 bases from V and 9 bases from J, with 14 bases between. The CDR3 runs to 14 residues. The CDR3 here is CASSQEIPARKAFF. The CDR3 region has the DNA TGCGCCAGCAGCCAAGAAATTCCGGCGCGAAAAGCTTTCTTT.

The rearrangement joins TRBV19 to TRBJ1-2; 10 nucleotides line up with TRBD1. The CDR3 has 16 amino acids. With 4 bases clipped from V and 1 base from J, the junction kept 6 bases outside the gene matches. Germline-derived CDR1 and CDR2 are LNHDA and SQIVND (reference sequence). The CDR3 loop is CASSRRGTGVNYGYTF. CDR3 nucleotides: TGTGCCAGTAGTAGGCGGGGGACAGGGGTTAACTATGGCTACACCTTC.

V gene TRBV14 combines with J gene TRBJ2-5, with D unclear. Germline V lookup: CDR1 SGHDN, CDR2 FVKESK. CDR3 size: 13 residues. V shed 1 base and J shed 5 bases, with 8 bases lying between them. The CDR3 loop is CASSQGPRETQYF. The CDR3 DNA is TGTGCCAGCAGCCAAGGCCCTAGGGAGACCCAGTACTTC.

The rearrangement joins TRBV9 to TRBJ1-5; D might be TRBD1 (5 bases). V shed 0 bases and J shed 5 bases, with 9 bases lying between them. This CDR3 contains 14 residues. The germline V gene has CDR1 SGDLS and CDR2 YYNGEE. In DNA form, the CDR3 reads TGTGCCAGCAGCGTAGGAATAGGGGATCAGCCCCAGCATTTT. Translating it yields CASSVGIGDQPQHF.